These 3 T cell receptor beta chains originate from one sample sequenced in a study of blood T cell repertoires in COVID-19 (dated by TCRdb to about 2020). Library construction relied on the immunoSEQ multiplex PCR assay. Not all clones reach the TCRdb copy of this immuneACCESS table, which keeps in-frame sequences only. Checked studies attribute under half of the gap to unresolved V genes and leave the rest unexplained. The sample profile shows roughly 250,000 clones; around 88% of them were found once. The ten top clones hold roughly 1.2% of the sample. The sequenced sample was PBMCs or T cells enriched from blood (not recorded which). Every receptor here comes from a woman in her 40s with acute COVID-19.

This chain connects TRBV18 to TRBJ1-1; 8 nucleotides agree with TRBD1. V was clipped by 0 bases and J by 5 bases; unmatched bases: 5. Looked up from germline, CDR1 is KGHSH and CDR2 is LQKENI. This CDR3 has 15 residues. This CDR3 is CASSPPDRVETEAFF. CDR3 DNA sequence: TGTGCCAGCTCACCACCGGACAGGGTGGAGACTGAAGCTTTCTTT.

V usage is TRBV19 and J usage is TRBJ1-5, with a tentative D call TRBD1 (6 bases). Germline V gene lookup returns CDR1 LNHDA and CDR2 SQIVND (reference sequence). CDR3 length: 14 residues. With 5 bases removed from V and 7 bases from J, the gap between germline ends came to 15 bases. This CDR3 is CASSLNRDRQPQHF. For the CDR3, the DNA is TGTGCCAGTAGTCTAAACAGGGATAGGCAGCCCCAGCATTTT.

The gene calls are TRBV4-1 and TRBJ2-3, with TRBD2 matching over 16 bases. Germline CDR1 reads MGHRA; CDR2 reads YSYEKL. J gave up 7 bases and V 4 bases, and 11 bases lay outside the gene matches. This CDR3 comprises 18 residues. The DNA for the CDR3 is TGCGCCAGCAGCCTTACCGGGACTAGCGGGAGGGCGCAGTATACGCAGTATTTT. As protein: CASSLTGTSGRAQYTQYF.